This T cell receptor beta chain was identified in a study of blood T cell repertoires in COVID-19. At the level of the study: The United States, Italy and Spain supplied acute and convalescent COVID-19 samples. PBMCs, B-cell-depleted T cells, or T cells were the source of the cDNA or gDNA that made up the material.

In the study's own analysis: By means of reference gene primer amplification, nucleated cell counts were estimated. Clones were sequenced by immunoSEQ multiplex PCR, and TCRdb holds only the in-frame ones, with some missing. That table furnishes V, J and clone size, whereas the DNA furnished D and trimming. This sample has approximately 280,000 clones, with around nine tenths found just once. The CDR3 has 13 residues. V lost 6 bases to trimming and J lost 0 bases, with 7 bases between them. Germline loops: CDR1 SNHLY, CDR2 FYNNEI. The V gene is TRBV2, the J gene TRBJ2-3, with a possible D match to TRBD2 (5 bases). Sequencing was carried out using peripheral blood. The clonotype comes from a woman aged 25 to 39 with COVID-19, enrolled during active disease. CDR3 sequence (DNA): TGTGCCAGCAGGGACTTTAGCACAGATACGCAGTATTTT. Translation: CASRDFSTDTQYF.